This T cell receptor beta chain was sequenced in a study of cytomegalovirus exposure and HLA in healthy donors. Study results and caveats: Cytomegalovirus status was reportedly diagnosed by the classifier with high sensitivity and specificity.

The CDR3 is 18 amino acids. Germline V lookup: CDR1 MNHNS, CDR2 SASEGT. The V end was cut by 3 bases, the J end by 1 base, with 21 bases between. To note about this clone: The antigen remains unidentified.

PCR was performed using 60 Vbeta and 13 Jbeta primers. Profiling relied on immunoSEQ multiplex PCR, and the TCRdb table lists in-frame clones only, not all of them. Among fewer than 200,000 clones, over 80% were seen once, and the ten largest hold about 4.3%. Donors sampled were nominally healthy, though unrecorded immune exposures were likely. The V call is TRBV6-1, the J call TRBJ1-2, with a weak D call TRBD1 (6 bases). The source material was PBMCs. This TCR derives from a woman between 45 and 60 years old in good health and CMV-seropositive. Here the CDR3 reads CASSDHQQGTHYNYGYTF. As DNA, the CDR3 is TGTGCCAGCAGTGATCATCAACAGGGTACGCATTATAACTATGGCTACACCTTC.